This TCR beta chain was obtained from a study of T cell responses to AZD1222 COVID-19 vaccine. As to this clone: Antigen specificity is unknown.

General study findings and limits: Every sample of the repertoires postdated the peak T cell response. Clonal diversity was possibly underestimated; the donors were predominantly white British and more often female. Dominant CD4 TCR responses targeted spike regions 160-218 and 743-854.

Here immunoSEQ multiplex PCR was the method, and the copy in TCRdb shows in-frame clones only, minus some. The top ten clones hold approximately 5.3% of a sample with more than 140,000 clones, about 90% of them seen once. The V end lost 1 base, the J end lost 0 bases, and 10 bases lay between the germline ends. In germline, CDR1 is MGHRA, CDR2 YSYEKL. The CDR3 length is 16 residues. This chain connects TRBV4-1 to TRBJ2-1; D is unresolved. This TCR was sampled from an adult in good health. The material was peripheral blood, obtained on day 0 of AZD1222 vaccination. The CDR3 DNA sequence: TGCGCCAGCAGCCAAGTTCTGCGGAGCTCCTACAATGAGCAGTTCTTC. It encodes CASSQVLRSSYNEQFF.